This TCR beta chain was obtained from a study of vaccination and CD4 T cells after COVID-19 (dated 2022 in TCRdb). General notes on the study: Convalescent patients had a positive SARS-CoV-2 result on nasal swab PCR, and of these patients, several had mild disease and one had severe disease. Post-COVID blood samples were collected from convalescent patients a median of about 92 days after diagnosis, with a range of about 30 to 170 days. Overlapping spike peptide pools from SARS-CoV-2 and from the common cold coronaviruses HCoV-NL63, HCoV-OC43 and HCoV-229E were used as culture stimuli. Post-vaccine blood samples were collected a median of approximately 72 days after the second vaccine dose, ranging from about 12 to 250 days. Each participant got two doses of either the Pfizer-BioNTech BNT162b2 vaccine (n=8) or the Moderna mRNA-1273 vaccine (n=2). In roughly nine COVID-19 convalescent patients and a handful of infection-naive healthy vaccine recipients, the spike-specific CD4+ TCR repertoire before mRNA vaccination was compared with the repertoire after mRNA vaccination. Six males and four females were included in the convalescent cohort, with two Hispanic individuals, seven Caucasians, two Asians and one multiracial person represented. In control cultures, a CEFX viral epitope pool was used as positive control, an HIV-1 Nef peptide pool was used as negative control, or no peptide was added. Summary of the overall study and its limitations: Only a relatively small number of convalescent patients were included in the study, and early timepoints following natural infection were not analyzed. The median count of SARS-CoV-2-reactive clonotypes went up from approximately 22 after infection to roughly 38 after vaccination, although the change was not significant. Among the post-vaccine SARS-CoV-2-reactive clones in convalescent patients, a median 86.3% showed up only after vaccination, which suggests vaccine-specific priming. Of the vaccine-specific clones found in convalescent patients, nearly all (304 of 307) were mono-reactive for SARS-CoV-2 spike instead of being cross-reactive with common cold coronaviruses.

Comment on this clonotype: It has no known antigen specificity. Within one base of it there is no much larger clone, and no base qualities were kept.

What the treatment or condition label conveys for this sample: roughly 11-day PBMC culture with coronavirus spike peptide pools or control peptides (ViraFEST assay). The study used the ViraFEST assay, which expanded antigen-specific T cells with peptide pools and then identified expanded clonotypes by TCR sequencing. The convalescent patients' positive SARS-CoV-2 PCR tests fell between March and December 2020, which was before the Alpha, Beta and Delta variants emerged in the United States. Roughly 2 million PBMCs per well were cultured in IMDM with approximately 5% human AB serum and 7.5 to 10 IU/ml IL-2, plus 10 ug/ml peptide pools. On days 3 and 7, half of the culture medium was replaced with fresh IL-2-containing medium. After approximately 10 days of culture, CD4+ T cells were isolated by negative selection using the EasySep CD4+ T cell isolation kit. PBMCs were separated from whole blood using Ficoll-Paque Plus gradient centrifugation and then either used fresh or cryopreserved at -140C. Triplicate wells were generally used for each culture condition.

Libraries were constructed by PCR. TCR sequencing of DNA from cultured CD4+ T cells used the Oncomine TCR Beta short-read assay at the Johns Hopkins FTIC core. Genomic DNA was extracted from the cultured CD4+ T cells with the QIAamp micro DNA kit. Oncomine TCR Beta libraries from cultured CD4+ T cells were pooled with unique dual indexes and sequenced on an Illumina iSeq 100. The authors' pipeline ran thus. Non-productive sequences were removed, and CDR3s that did not start with C, did not end with F or W, or were shorter than 7 amino acids were discarded. Antigen-specific clonotypes were identified using the MANAFEST web application through comparison of peptide-stimulated wells with reference and other culture wells. An FDR below 0.05, an odds ratio above 5, and a productive frequency above 0.1% in at least two of three replicate wells were required for clones to be considered positive. Clonotypes that were significantly expanded in both SARS-CoV-2 spike wells and at least one common cold coronavirus spike condition were defined as cross-reactive. Using R version 3.6.1, CDR3 homology was evaluated through Levenshtein distances (stringdist) along with unrooted phylogenetic trees (ape). TCRdb redid the processing of the public reads, applying fastp at Q25 and MiXCR, and retained in-frame beta chains. Each CDR3 protein appears once, grouped with its most common genes and DNA. The V and J calls come from TCRdb's annotation, not from the publication. Counted in this sample were approximately 14,000 distinct CDR3 sequences; about 70% of them appeared once. About a sixth of the sample goes to the ten largest clones.

The germline V gene encodes CDR1 DFQATT and CDR2 SNEGSKA (reference sequence). The CDR3, from cysteine to phenylalanine, totals 13 residues. The retained sequence is limited to the CDR3, 39 bases, with the frame set at the first base. The junction carries 13 bases between V and J, which are trimmed by 3 bases and 5 bases respectively. The material sequenced was CD4+ T cells from blood, cultured in vitro. The rearranged segments are TRBV20-1 and TRBJ1-2, with no confident D gene call. The sequence was obtained from a human donor who had recovered from COVID-19. For the CDR3, the sequence is CSASVGGVYGYTF. The base sequence is TGCAGTGCTAGTGTAGGCGGGGTGTATGGCTACACCTTC.